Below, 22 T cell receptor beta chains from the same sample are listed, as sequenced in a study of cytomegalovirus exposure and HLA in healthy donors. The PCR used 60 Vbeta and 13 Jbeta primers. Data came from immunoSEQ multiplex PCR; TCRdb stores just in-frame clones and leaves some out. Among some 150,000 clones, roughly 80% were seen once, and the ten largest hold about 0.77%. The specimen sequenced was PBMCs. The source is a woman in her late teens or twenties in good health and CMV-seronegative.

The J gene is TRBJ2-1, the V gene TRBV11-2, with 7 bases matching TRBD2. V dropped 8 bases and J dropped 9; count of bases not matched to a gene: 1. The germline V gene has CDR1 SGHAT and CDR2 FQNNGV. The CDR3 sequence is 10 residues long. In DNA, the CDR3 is TGTGCCAGCGCGGGAGTTGAGCAGTTCTTC. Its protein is CASAGVEQFF.

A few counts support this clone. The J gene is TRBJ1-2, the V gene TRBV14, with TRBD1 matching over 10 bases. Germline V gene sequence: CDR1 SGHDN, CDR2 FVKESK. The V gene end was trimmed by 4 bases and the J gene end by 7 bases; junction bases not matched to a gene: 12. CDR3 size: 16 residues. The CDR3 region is CASSPLGTGAVSGYTF. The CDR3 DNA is TGTGCCAGCAGCCCCCTTGGGACAGGGGCGGTTAGTGGCTACACCTTC.

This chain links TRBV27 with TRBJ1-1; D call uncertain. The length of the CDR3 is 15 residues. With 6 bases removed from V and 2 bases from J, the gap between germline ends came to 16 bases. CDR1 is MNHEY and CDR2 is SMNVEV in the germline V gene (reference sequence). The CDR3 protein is CASSLIAQINTEAFF. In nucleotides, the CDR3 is TGTGCCAGCAGCCTAATCGCACAGATCAACACTGAAGCTTTCTTT.

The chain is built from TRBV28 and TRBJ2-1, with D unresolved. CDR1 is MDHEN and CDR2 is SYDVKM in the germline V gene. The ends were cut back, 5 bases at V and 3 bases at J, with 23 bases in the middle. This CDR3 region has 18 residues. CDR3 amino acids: CASSPILRARYIYNEQFF. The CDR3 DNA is TGTGCCAGCAGTCCTATTTTGCGAGCCCGCTATATCTACAATGAGCAGTTCTTC. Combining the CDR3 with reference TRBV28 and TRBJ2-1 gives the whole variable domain DVKVTQSSRYLVKRTGEKVFLECVQDMDHENMFWYRQDPGLGLRLIYFSYDVKMKEKGDIPEGYSVSREKKERFSLILESASTNQTSMYLCASSPILRARYIYNEQFFGPGTRLTVL.

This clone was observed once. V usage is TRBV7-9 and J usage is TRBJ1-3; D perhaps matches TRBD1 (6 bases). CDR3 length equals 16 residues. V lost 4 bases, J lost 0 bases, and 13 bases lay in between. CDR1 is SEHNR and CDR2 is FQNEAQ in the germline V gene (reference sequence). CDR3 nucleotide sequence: TGTGCCAGCAGCTACACGGACAGAACCTCTGGAAACACCATATATTTT. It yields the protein CASSYTDRTSGNTIYF. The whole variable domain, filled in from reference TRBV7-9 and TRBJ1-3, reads DTGVSQNPRHKITKRGQNVTFRCDPISEHNRLYWYRQTLGQGPEFLTYFQNEAQLEKSRLLSDRFSAERPKGSFSTLEIQRTEQGDSAMYLCASSYTDRTSGNTIYFGEGSWLTVV.

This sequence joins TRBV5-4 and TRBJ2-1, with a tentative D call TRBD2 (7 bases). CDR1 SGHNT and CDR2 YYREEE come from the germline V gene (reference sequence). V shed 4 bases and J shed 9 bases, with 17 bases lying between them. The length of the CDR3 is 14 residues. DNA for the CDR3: TGTGCCAGCAGCCAGTTTAATAGGGGGGGTGAGCAGTTCTTC. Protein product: CASSQFNRGGEQFF.

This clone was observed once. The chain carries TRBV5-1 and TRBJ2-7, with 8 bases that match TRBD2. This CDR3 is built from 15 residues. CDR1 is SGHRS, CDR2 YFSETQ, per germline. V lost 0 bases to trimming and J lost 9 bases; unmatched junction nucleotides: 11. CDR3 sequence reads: CASSLGGSGTLGQYF. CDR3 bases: TGCGCCAGCAGCTTGGGGGGTAGCGGGACTCTCGGGCAGTACTTC.

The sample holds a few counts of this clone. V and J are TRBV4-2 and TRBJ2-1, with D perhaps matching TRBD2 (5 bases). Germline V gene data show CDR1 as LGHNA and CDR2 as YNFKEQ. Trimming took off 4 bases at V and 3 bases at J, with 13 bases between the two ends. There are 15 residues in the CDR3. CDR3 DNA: TGTGCCAGCAGCCCCTGGGAGTTTGACTACAATGAGCAGTTCTTC. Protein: CASSPWEFDYNEQFF.

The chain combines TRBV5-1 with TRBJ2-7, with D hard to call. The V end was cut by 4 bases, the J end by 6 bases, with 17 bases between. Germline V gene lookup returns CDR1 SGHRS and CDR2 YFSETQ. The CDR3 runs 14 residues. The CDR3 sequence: CASSPLTQSSEQYF. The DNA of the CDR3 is TGCGCCAGCAGCCCCCTGACACAATCGAGCGAGCAGTACTTC.

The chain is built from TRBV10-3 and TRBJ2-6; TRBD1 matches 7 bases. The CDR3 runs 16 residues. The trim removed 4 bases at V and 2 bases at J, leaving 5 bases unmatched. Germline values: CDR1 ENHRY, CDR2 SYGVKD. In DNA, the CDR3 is TGTGCCATCAGTGTTGGAACAGGGGCTGGGGCCAACGTCCTGACTTTC. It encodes CAISVGTGAGANVLTF.

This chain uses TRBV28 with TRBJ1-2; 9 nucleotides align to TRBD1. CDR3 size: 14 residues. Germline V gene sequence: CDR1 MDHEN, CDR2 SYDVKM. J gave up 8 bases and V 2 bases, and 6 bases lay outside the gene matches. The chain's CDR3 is CASSLTGTGQGYTF. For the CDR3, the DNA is TGTGCCAGCAGTTTAACTGGGACAGGGCAAGGCTACACCTTC.

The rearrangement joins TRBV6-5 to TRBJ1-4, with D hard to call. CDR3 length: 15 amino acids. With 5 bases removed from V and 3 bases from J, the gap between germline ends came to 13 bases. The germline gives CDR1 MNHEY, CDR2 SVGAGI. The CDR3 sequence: CASSRKTFSNEKLFF. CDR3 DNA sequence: TGTGCCAGCAGTCGAAAGACATTCTCTAATGAAAAACTGTTTTTT.

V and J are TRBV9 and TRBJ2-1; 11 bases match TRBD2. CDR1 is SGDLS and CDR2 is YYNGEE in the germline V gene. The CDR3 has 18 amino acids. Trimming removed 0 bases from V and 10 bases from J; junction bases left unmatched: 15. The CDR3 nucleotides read TGTGCCAGCAGCGTAGGGGTACGAACTAGCGGGAGCGTTGGGGAGCAGTTCTTC. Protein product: CASSVGVRTSGSVGEQFF.

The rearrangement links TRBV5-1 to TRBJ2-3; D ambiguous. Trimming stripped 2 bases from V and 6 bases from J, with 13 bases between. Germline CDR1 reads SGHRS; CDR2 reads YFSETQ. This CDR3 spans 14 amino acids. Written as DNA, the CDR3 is TGCGCCAGCAGCTTAGCGTTTTCGCTGGATACGCAGTATTTT. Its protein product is CASSLAFSLDTQYF.

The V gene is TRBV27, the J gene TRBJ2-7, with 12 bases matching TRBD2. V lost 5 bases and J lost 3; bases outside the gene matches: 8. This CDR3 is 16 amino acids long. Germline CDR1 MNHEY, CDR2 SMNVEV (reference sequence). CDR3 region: CASSRLTSGRFYEQYF. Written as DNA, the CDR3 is TGTGCCAGCAGTCGACTGACTAGCGGGAGATTCTACGAGCAGTACTTC.

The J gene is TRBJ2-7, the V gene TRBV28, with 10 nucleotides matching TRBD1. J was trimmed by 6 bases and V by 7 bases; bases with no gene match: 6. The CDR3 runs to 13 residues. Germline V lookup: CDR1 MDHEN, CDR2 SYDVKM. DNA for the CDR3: TGTGCCAGCACCGACAGGGGGCCGGGCGAGCAGTACTTC. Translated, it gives CASTDRGPGEQYF. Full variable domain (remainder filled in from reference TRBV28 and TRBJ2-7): DVKVTQSSRYLVKRTGEKVFLECVQDMDHENMFWYRQDPGLGLRLIYFSYDVKMKEKGDIPEGYSVSREKKERFSLILESASTNQTSMYLCASTDRGPGEQYFGPGTRLTVT.

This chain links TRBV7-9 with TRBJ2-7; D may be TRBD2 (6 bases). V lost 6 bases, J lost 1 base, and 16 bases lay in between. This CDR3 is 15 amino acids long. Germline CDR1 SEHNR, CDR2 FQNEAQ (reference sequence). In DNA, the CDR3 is TGTGCCAGCAGGCCTGTCCGCGGAGGGTCCTACGAGCAGTACTTC. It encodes CASRPVRGGSYEQYF.

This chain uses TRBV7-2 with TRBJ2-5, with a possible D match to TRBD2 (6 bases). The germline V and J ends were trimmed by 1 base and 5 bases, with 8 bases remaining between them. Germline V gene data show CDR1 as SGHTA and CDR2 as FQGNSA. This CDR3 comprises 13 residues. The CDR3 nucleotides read TGTGCCAGCAGCTTAGGGAGGGCTGAGACCCAGTACTTC. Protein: CASSLGRAETQYF.

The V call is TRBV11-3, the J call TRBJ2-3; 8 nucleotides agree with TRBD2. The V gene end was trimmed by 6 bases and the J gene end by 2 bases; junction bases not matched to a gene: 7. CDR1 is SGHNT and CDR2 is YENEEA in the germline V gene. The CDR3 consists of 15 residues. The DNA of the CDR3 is TGTGCCAGCAGTCGGGGGGGGTCGAACACAGATACGCAGTATTTT. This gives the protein CASSRGGSNTDTQYF.

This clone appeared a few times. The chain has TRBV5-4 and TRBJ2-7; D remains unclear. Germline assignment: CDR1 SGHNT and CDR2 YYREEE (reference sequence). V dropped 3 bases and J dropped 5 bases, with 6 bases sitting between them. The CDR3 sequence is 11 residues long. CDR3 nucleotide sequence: TGTGCCAGCAGCTCGTCAGACGAGCAGTACTTC. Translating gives CASSSSDEQYF.

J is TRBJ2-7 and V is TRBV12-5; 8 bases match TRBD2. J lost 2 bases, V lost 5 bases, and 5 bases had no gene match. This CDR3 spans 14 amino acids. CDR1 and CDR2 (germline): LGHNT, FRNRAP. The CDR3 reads CASGPRGGAYEQYF. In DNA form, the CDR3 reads TGTGCTAGTGGTCCTCGGGGGGGGGCCTACGAGCAGTACTTC.

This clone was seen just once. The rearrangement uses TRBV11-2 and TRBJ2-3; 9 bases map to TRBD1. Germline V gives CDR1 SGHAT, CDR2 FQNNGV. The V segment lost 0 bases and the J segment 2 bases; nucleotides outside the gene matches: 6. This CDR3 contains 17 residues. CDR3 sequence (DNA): TGTGCCAGCAGCTTAGATCTCGACAGGGGGATCACAGATACGCAGTATTTT. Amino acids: CASSLDLDRGITDTQYF.